A single T cell receptor beta chain is shown here with its context. In the source study's methods: Researchers report that nucleated cell counts were estimated from reference gene primer amplification. TCRdb keeps only in-frame clones here, not all; method: immunoSEQ multiplex PCR. V, J and clone size derive from that table, while D and trimming were established from the DNA sequence. This sample has approximately 120,000 clones; more than 65% occur once, and the top ten carry approximately 2%. This entry comes from a study of blood T cell repertoires in COVID-19. Across the study: Both acute and convalescent COVID-19 samples were obtained from the United States, Italy and Spain. Sources were T cells, B-cell-depleted T cells, or PBMCs; the material itself was cDNA or gDNA.

The ends lost 3 bases at V and 7 bases at J; junction bases unmatched: 10. This CDR3 comprises 16 residues. The germline V gene encodes CDR1 LGHNT and CDR2 FRNRAP. The chain couples TRBV12-5 to TRBJ1-4; TRBD1 matches 8 bases. The clonotype originates from a woman between 65 and 79 years old with acute or convalescent COVID-19. The specimen sequenced was peripheral blood. CDR3 in amino acids: CASGFLTGVLGEKLFF. As DNA, the CDR3 is TGTGCTAGTGGTTTCCTGACAGGGGTACTAGGTGAAAAACTGTTTTTT. Full variable domain (remainder filled in from reference TRBV12-5 and TRBJ1-4): DARVTQTPRHKVTEMGQEVTMRCQPILGHNTVFWYRQTMMQGLELLAYFRNRAPLDDSGMPKDRFSAEMPDATLATLKIQPSEPRDSAVYFCASGFLTGVLGEKLFFGSGTQLSVL.